This TCR beta chain was documented in a study of blood T cell repertoires in COVID-19. Study overall: Whether acute or convalescent, the COVID-19 samples came from the United States, Italy and Spain.

This CDR3 spans 16 amino acids. Germline assignment: CDR1 KGHSY and CDR2 FQNENV. Trimming removed 0 bases from V and 2 bases from J, with 11 bases in between. Under the authors' procedure: Nucleated cell number was recorded as an estimate derived from reference gene primer amplification. This table comes from immunoSEQ multiplex PCR, and its TCRdb copy is limited to in-frame clones, with some not included. Clone size and V and J calls were adopted from that table, with D and trimming inferred from the DNA. The sample shows 90,000 or so clones, approximately 80% of them seen only once. The receptor's source is a man between 60 and 75 years old with acute or convalescent COVID-19. The sequenced sample was peripheral blood. V gene TRBV16 combines with J gene TRBJ1-5, with unresolved D. CDR3 nucleotide sequence: TGTGCCAGCAGCCAATCGCGGGGTACGGGCAATCAGCCCCAGCATTTT. Its translation is CASSQSRGTGNQPQHF. The variable domain in full, with the rest retrieved from reference TRBV16 and TRBJ1-5, is GEEVAQTPKHLVRGEGQKAKLYCAPIKGHSYVFWYQQVLKNEFKFLISFQNENVFDETGMPKERFSAKCLPNSPCSLEIQATKLEDSAVYFCASSQSRGTGNQPQHFGDGTRLSIL.